The T cell receptor (beta chain) described here comes from a study of shared clonotypes between healthy human individuals. Points from the study as a whole: The expectation was that sequencing depth would affect clonotype sharing among donors.

The germline V gene encodes CDR1 SGHRS and CDR2 YFSETQ. Germline trimming cut 2 bases from V and 1 base from J; bases unmatched to any gene: 2. The CDR3 extends over 15 amino acids. TCRdb's table, derived via immunoSEQ multiplex PCR, lists solely in-frame clones and lacks some. Of nearly 1 million clones detected, 76% appear once; the ten largest clones hold over 1.3%. The authors divided CD4+ cells into CD45RA+ naive and CD45RA-negative memory subsets. This clone was recorded only once. The antigen remains undetermined. At the DNA level, this CDR3 is encoded by other sequences in the same sample as well.

This clonotype was obtained from a man aged 18 to 29 in good health. What was sequenced was memory CD4+ T cells sorted from blood. Subset: CD45RA-negative fraction. The V gene is TRBV5-1, the J gene TRBJ2-7; 11 nucleotides align to TRBD2. The CDR3 DNA follows: TGCGCCAGCAGCTTACTAGCGGGAGTTTCCTACGAGCAGTACTTC. It yields the protein CASSLLAGVSYEQYF.